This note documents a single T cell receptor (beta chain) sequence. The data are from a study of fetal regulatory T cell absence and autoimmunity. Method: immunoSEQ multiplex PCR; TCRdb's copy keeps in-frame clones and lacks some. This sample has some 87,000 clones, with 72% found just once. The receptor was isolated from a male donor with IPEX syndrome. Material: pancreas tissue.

The CDR3 sequence: CASSMTGANGYTF. In DNA, the CDR3 is TGTGCCAGTAGTATGACAGGGGCCAATGGCTACACCTTC. V usage is TRBV19 and J usage is TRBJ1-2, with 8 nucleotides matching TRBD1. With V trimmed by 3 bases and J by 6 bases, 3 bases remained unmatched. Germline V gene lookup returns CDR1 LNHDA and CDR2 SQIVND (reference sequence). CDR3 size: 13 residues.